This T cell receptor (beta chain) came from a study of radiation and T cells in renal cell carcinoma. General study points: Irradiated tumors had higher TCR clonality than control tumors. Intratumoral heterogeneity was not captured in these approximately 1 g regions. Dominant CDR3 motifs occupied more repertoire in irradiated than control tumors.

TCRdb's table, derived via immunoSEQ multiplex PCR, lists solely in-frame clones and lacks some. The sample records some 7,400 clones, approximately 65% being singletons. On this clone itself: As yet, its antigen is unknown.

Treatment denoted: treatment-naive control, cytoreductive nephrectomy. Controls included a handful of female and fewer than twelve male donors, resected 2011 to 2014. This TCR was sampled from a woman aged 70-85 years with renal cell carcinoma. The specimen was tumor tissue, collected from a patient whose treatment was nephrectomy without radiotherapy.

The CDR3 loop reads CASSEPGTGLGEQYF. The CDR3 DNA sequence: TGTGCCAGCAGTGAACCCGGGACAGGTTTAGGGGAGCAGTACTTC. J is TRBJ2-7 and V is TRBV6-1; 8 positions match TRBD1. Germline loops: CDR1 MNHNS, CDR2 SASEGT. The CDR3 covers 15 residues. After removal of 2 bases from V and 7 bases from J, the junction contained 10 bases not matched to a gene.